This T cell receptor (beta chain) comes out of a study of blood T cell repertoires in COVID-19 (dated by TCRdb to about 2020). General notes on the study: Samples from collaborators originated in the United States, Italy and Spain and spanned both the acute and convalescent phases of COVID-19. The prospective study material was composed of cDNA or gDNA derived from T cells, B-cell-depleted T cells, or PBMCs. Deeply sampled blood TCRbeta repertoires from subjects exposed to, actively infected with, or recovered from COVID-19 were included in the dataset. The repertoires were made available in a free public database intended to serve as a resource for research on the immune response to SARS-CoV-2. Samples were obtained from the ongoing ImmuneRACE study (first 160 participants) and from 1,254 subjects provided by 6 global collaborators. The sample metadata nearly always contained a de-identified subject ID, COVID-19 status, age in years and sex. HLA class I and class II types, where available, came from metadata supplied by the sample provider rather than from assay-based typing. Overall study results and their limits: How much clinical and demographic metadata was included differed by source and by participant, and the metadata was provided uncurated.

Via the germline V gene, CDR1 is KGHSH and CDR2 LQKENI. Trimming removed 3 bases from V and 0 bases from J; the gene matches leave 1 base unexplained. Measured from the cysteine to the phenylalanine, the CDR3 is 15 residues long. Only CDR3 DNA is held: 45 bases, read in frame from base 1. In Seattle, one collaborating source enrolled patients while the infection was active and tracked those patients longitudinally over the course of disease. Whole blood was collected in K2EDTA tubes by collaborating institutions according to the institutions' own protocols. For TCRbeta analysis, collaborator samples were shipped as frozen whole blood, as isolated PBMCs, or as DNA extracted from either sample type. Concerning this clone: This receptor's antigen is unknown. It has no much larger one-base neighbor in the sample; base qualities were not kept.

TCRbeta CDR3 regions were amplified from genomic DNA using the immunoSEQ Assay, a bias-controlled multiplex PCR. Processing in the source paper ran as follows. Within the assay, amplification of reference gene primers was used to estimate how many nucleated cells each sample contained. To quantify the absolute abundance of each unique TCRbeta CDR3 rearrangement, sequence reads were collapsed and filtered. For each sample, productive Simpson clonality was calculated as the square root of Simpson's diversity index across productive rearrangements. TCRdb obtained this table from immuneACCESS and retained in-frame rearrangements with V and J assigned. These tables miss some clones; where compared with another copy, unresolved V genes account for less than half of the shortfall, and the remainder is unexplained. Clonal size and the V and J genes are those of that table, whereas D and trimming came from the DNA. This sample is represented by roughly 380,000 clones; around 90% of them were singletons. Jointly, the top ten make up 3.9% of the sample.

The clonotype originates from a woman aged 60 to 75 with COVID-19, enrolled during active disease. The rearranged chain carries TRBV18 and TRBJ1-5; TRBD1 lines up with 8 middle nucleotides. Sequenced material: peripheral blood. The CDR3 has the sequence CASSPGQASNQPQHF. The DNA sequence is as follows: TGTGCCAGCTCACCGGGACAGGCTAGCAATCAGCCCCAGCATTTT.